A single sample gave rise to the 31 T cell receptor beta chains below, sequenced in a study of blood T cell repertoires in COVID-19. Sequenced by immunoSEQ multiplex PCR; TCRdb stores in-frame clones only, minus some. The sample carries more than 25,000 clones, 80% to 95% recorded once. The sample taken for sequencing was peripheral blood. The receptor set was obtained from a man aged 65 to 85 with active or convalescent COVID-19.

The chain has TRBV7-2 and TRBJ2-5; 9 bases are shared with TRBD2. The V segment lost 8 bases and the J segment 4 bases; nucleotides outside the gene matches: 17. This CDR3 has 17 amino acids. Germline loops: CDR1 SGHTA, CDR2 FQGNSA. The DNA for the CDR3 is TGTGCCAGCTCCCCCCGGGGGCTAGCGGGGTTCGGAGAGACCCAGTACTTC. It encodes CASSPRGLAGFGETQYF.

This clone was seen a handful of times. The J gene is TRBJ1-3, the V gene TRBV9; no reliable D call. Germline lookup yields CDR1 SGDLS and CDR2 YYNGEE. Trimming took off 3 bases at V and 0 bases at J, with 13 bases between the two ends. CDR3 length: 16 amino acids. The CDR3 DNA reads as TGTGCCAGCAGCGGGAGAGTGGCAGTCTCTGGAAACACCATATATTTT. It encodes CASSGRVAVSGNTIYF.

The rearrangement links TRBV2 to TRBJ1-1, with 9 bases aligning to TRBD1. The CDR3 runs to 14 residues. The V segment lost 1 base and the J segment 5 bases; nucleotides outside the gene matches: 2. CDR1 is SNHLY and CDR2 is FYNNEI in the germline V gene. This CDR3 is CASSEEGQGTEAFF. CDR3 coding DNA: TGTGCCAGCAGTGAAGAGGGACAGGGAACTGAAGCTTTCTTT.

This chain uses TRBV7-2 with TRBJ2-7; D is possibly TRBD1 (6 bases). CDR1 SGHTA and CDR2 FQGNSA come from the germline V gene. V was trimmed by 5 bases and J by 5 bases, leaving 16 bases between them. There are 14 residues in the CDR3. The CDR3 is CASSPARGGDEQYF. As DNA, the CDR3 is TGTGCCAGCAGCCCCGCCAGGGGTGGCGACGAGCAGTACTTC.

This chain connects TRBV10-3 to TRBJ1-2; 8 bases match TRBD1. Germline loops: CDR1 ENHRY, CDR2 SYGVKD. This CDR3 is 15 amino acids long. The ends lost 0 bases at V and 4 bases at J; junction bases unmatched: 4. The CDR3 DNA reads TGTGCCATCAGTGAGTCGACAGGGGAAGGCTATGGCTACACCTTC. Translation gives CAISESTGEGYGYTF.

The chain recombines TRBV10-3 with TRBJ2-1, with D perhaps TRBD2 (6 bases). The V gene lost 2 bases and the J gene lost 8 bases, with 13 bases spanning the gap. Germline V gives CDR1 ENHRY, CDR2 SYGVKD. The CDR3 consists of 14 residues. This CDR3 is CAISEVPAGYEQFF. CDR3 nucleotide sequence: TGTGCCATCAGTGAGGTCCCAGCGGGCTATGAGCAGTTCTTC.

This chain connects TRBV9 to TRBJ1-1; D not certain. The CDR3 consists of 13 residues. CDR1 is SGDLS and CDR2 is YYNGEE in the germline V gene. V gave up 1 base and J gave up 0 bases, with 4 bases separating them. The CDR3 protein is CASSVYLNTEAFF. The CDR3 DNA reads as TGTGCCAGCAGCGTATATCTGAACACTGAAGCTTTCTTT.

The chain combines TRBV30 with TRBJ2-1; TRBD2 matches 9 bases. The ends lost 1 base at V and 9 bases at J; junction bases unmatched: 10. CDR1 is GTSNPN, CDR2 SVGIG, per germline (reference sequence). The CDR3 has 15 amino acids. The CDR3 DNA reads TGTGCCTGGAGTGGTATTAGCGGGGGTGTAGGTGAGCAGTTCTTC. This codes for CAWSGISGGVGEQFF.

This chain connects TRBV4-1 to TRBJ1-2; D might be TRBD1 (6 bases). V was shortened by 3 bases and J by 3 bases, with 14 bases between the two germline ends. Germline V CDR1 and CDR2: MGHRA, YSYEKL. CDR3 length: 15 residues. The DNA for the CDR3 is TGCGCCAGCAGCCAGACCACAGGGATCGACTATGGCTACACCTTC. The encoded protein is CASSQTTGIDYGYTF.

V is TRBV5-1 and J is TRBJ1-2; D might be TRBD1 (6 bases). This CDR3 is 13 amino acids long. Trimming removed 0 bases at V and 8 bases at J, with 11 bases between. Germline V gene data show CDR1 as SGHRS and CDR2 as YFSETQ. CDR3 bases: TGCGCCAGCAGCTTGGACCACAGGGTCGGCTACACCTTC. Translated, it gives CASSLDHRVGYTF.

This chain connects TRBV7-2 to TRBJ1-2; 9 positions agree with TRBD1. The CDR3 spans 15 residues. The germline V gene has CDR1 SGHTA and CDR2 FQGNSA. After removal of 4 bases from V and 8 bases from J, the junction contained 11 bases not matched to a gene. The CDR3 DNA reads TGTGCCAGCAGCTCCCCGGGACAGGGAGGTAAAGGCTACACCTTC. Translating gives CASSSPGQGGKGYTF.

The rearrangement joins TRBV28 to TRBJ2-1; 13 bases map to TRBD2. The V segment lost 6 bases and the J segment 6 bases; nucleotides outside the gene matches: 5. CDR1 is MDHEN and CDR2 is SYDVKM in the germline V gene. The CDR3 length is 15 residues. The CDR3, as DNA: TGTGCCAGCAGCCGCCGGACTAGCGGGAGCAATGAGCAGTTCTTC. Translation gives CASSRRTSGSNEQFF.

The chain combines TRBV11-2 with TRBJ1-2; D uncertain. The CDR3 is made up of 13 amino acids. Trimming cost V 5 bases and J 8 bases, with 15 bases left between them. CDR1 and CDR2 from the germline V gene are SGHAT and FQNNGV. CDR3 in amino acids: CASSTTGVGGYTF. CDR3 bases: TGTGCCAGCAGCACCACCGGGGTGGGAGGCTACACCTTC.

The chain carries TRBV10-3 and TRBJ2-1; tentative D call: TRBD2 (6 bases). CDR3 length equals 13 residues. CDR1 and CDR2 (germline): ENHRY, SYGVKD. Trimming removed 10 bases from V and 5 bases from J, with 15 bases in between. CDR3 region: CATRGNINNEQFF. The DNA of the CDR3 is TGTGCCACGCGGGGAAACATTAACAATGAGCAGTTCTTC.

This clone appeared once. This chain connects TRBV28 to TRBJ1-4, with D unclear. Germline V gene sequence: CDR1 MDHEN, CDR2 SYDVKM. CDR3 length: 15 residues. Trimming removed 6 bases at V and 2 bases at J, with 13 bases between. The CDR3 nucleotides read TGTGCCAGCAGCCATGCGGGGTCGACTAATGAAAAACTGTTTTTT. It is translated as CASSHAGSTNEKLFF.

This clone was recorded once. V gene TRBV5-1 combines with J gene TRBJ2-5; 10 bases line up with TRBD2. The germline V gene encodes CDR1 SGHRS and CDR2 YFSETQ. CDR3 length equals 13 residues. Germline trimming cut 6 bases from V and 2 bases from J; bases unmatched to any gene: 1. CDR3 residues: CASTLAGQETQYF. The CDR3 DNA reads as TGCGCCAGCACACTAGCGGGACAAGAGACCCAGTACTTC.

V is TRBV4-1 and J is TRBJ1-5; D is undetermined. CDR1 and CDR2 from the germline V gene are MGHRA and YSYEKL. V was trimmed by 1 base and J by 3 bases, leaving 7 bases between them. This CDR3 contains 14 residues. The CDR3 is CASSQGQINQPQHF. CDR3 nucleotide sequence: TGCGCCAGCAGCCAAGGGCAGATCAATCAGCCCCAGCATTTT.

This clone was observed a single time. This sequence joins TRBV3-1 (or the pseudogene TRBV3-2) and TRBJ2-7; D might be TRBD2 (6 bases). CDR3 size: 13 residues. CDR1 is LGHDT and CDR2 is YNNKEL in the germline V gene (reference sequence). Trimming left V 4 bases short and J 5 bases short, with 12 bases between. This CDR3 is CASSLRGGDEQYF. CDR3 bases: TGTGCCAGCAGCCTTAGGGGAGGAGACGAGCAGTACTTC.

This chain connects TRBV4-1 to TRBJ1-5; D not certain. Germline V gene sequence: CDR1 MGHRA, CDR2 YSYEKL. Trimming took off 0 bases at V and 3 bases at J, with 9 bases between the two ends. The CDR3 totals 15 residues. CDR3 sequence reads: CASSQDQQTNQPQHF. In DNA, the CDR3 is TGCGCCAGCAGCCAAGATCAACAGACCAATCAGCCCCAGCATTTT.

V gene TRBV24-1 combines with J gene TRBJ1-5; possibly TRBD1 for D (5 bases). CDR3 length: 14 amino acids. The germline CDR1 and CDR2 sequences are KGHDR and SFDVKD. V was pared by 7 bases and J by 0 bases, with 9 bases between. CDR3 in amino acids: CATSPGNSNQPQHF. The CDR3 DNA sequence: TGTGCCACCAGCCCAGGGAATAGCAATCAGCCCCAGCATTTT.

The V and J genes are TRBV7-2 and TRBJ1-5; D perhaps matches TRBD1 (5 bases). CDR3 length: 14 residues. Trimming pared 5 bases from V and 5 bases from J, leaving 13 bases between. Germline CDR1 and CDR2: SGHTA and FQGNSA. The CDR3 here is CASSILGPHQPQHF. CDR3 in DNA: TGTGCCAGCAGCATTTTGGGGCCTCATCAGCCCCAGCATTTT. Complete variable domain (other parts from reference TRBV7-2 and TRBJ1-5): GAGVSQSPSNKVTEKGKDVELRCDPISGHTALYWYRQSLGQGLEFLIYFQGNSAPDKSGLPSDRFSAERTGGSVSTLTIQRTQQEDSAVYLCASSILGPHQPQHFGDGTRLSIL.

The chain joins TRBV5-6 to TRBJ1-1; 12 positions agree with TRBD1. This CDR3 is 14 amino acids long. From germline, CDR1 is SGHDT and CDR2 YYEEEE. Trimming cost V 4 bases and J 10 bases; bases outside gene matches: 8. The CDR3 loop reads CASSPWDRGLGAFF. The DNA for the CDR3 is TGTGCCAGCAGCCCGTGGGACAGGGGGCTAGGAGCTTTCTTT.

The chain uses TRBV19 and TRBJ1-1, with D possibly matching TRBD1 (5 bases). The germline gives CDR1 LNHDA, CDR2 SQIVND (reference sequence). The CDR3 is 13 amino acids. Trimming stripped 7 bases from V and 4 bases from J, with 13 bases between. CDR3 nucleotides: TGTGCCAGTACCCTTGACAGTGTCACTGAAGCTTTCTTT. Translating gives CASTLDSVTEAFF.

This chain connects TRBV10-3 to TRBJ1-1, with a possible D match to TRBD1 (6 bases). Germline CDR1 and CDR2: ENHRY and SYGVKD. Trimming stripped 4 bases from V and 8 bases from J, with 17 bases between. The CDR3 runs to 14 residues. The CDR3 DNA is TGTGCCATCAGTGTGCAGGGGAGGGTTGGGGAAGCTTTCTTT. Translated, it gives CAISVQGRVGEAFF.

The gene calls are TRBV7-2 and TRBJ1-3; TRBD1 might be the D (6 bases). Germline V gene data show CDR1 as SGHTA and CDR2 as FQGNSA. The CDR3 spans 15 residues. V was pared by 3 bases and J by 4 bases, with 13 bases between. Here the CDR3 DNA reads TGTGCCAGCAGCTTGGGGTGGGGGCTAGGAAACACCATATATTTT. It is translated as CASSLGWGLGNTIYF.

The chain is built from TRBV5-8 and TRBJ1-1; TRBD1 is a possible D gene (6 bases). V was trimmed by 3 bases and J by 4 bases, leaving 16 bases between them. The CDR3 loop spans 15 amino acids. Germline V CDR1 and CDR2: SGHTS, YDEGEE. This CDR3 is CASSYQGWLATEAFF. Here the CDR3 DNA reads TGTGCCAGCAGCTACCAGGGGTGGCTGGCCACTGAAGCTTTCTTT.

The V gene is TRBV5-1, the J gene TRBJ1-1; 7 bases match TRBD1. J gave up 1 base and V 4 bases, and 4 bases lay outside the gene matches. Germline loops: CDR1 SGHRS, CDR2 YFSETQ. The CDR3 extends over 14 amino acids. The CDR3 DNA is TGCGCCAGCAGCGCGGGACAGTGGAACACTGAAGCTTTCTTT. Encoded protein: CASSAGQWNTEAFF.

Only one count was recorded for this clone. The chain couples TRBV27 to TRBJ1-1; 9 nucleotides agree with TRBD1. Looked up from germline, CDR1 is MNHEY and CDR2 is SMNVEV (reference sequence). The trim removed 5 bases at V and 1 base at J, leaving 2 bases unmatched. The CDR3 covers 14 residues. The CDR3 loop is CASSPDRGNTEAFF. CDR3 sequence (DNA): TGTGCCAGCAGTCCGGACAGGGGGAACACTGAAGCTTTCTTT.

This sequence joins TRBV9 and TRBJ1-6; 9 nucleotides line up with TRBD1. The J segment lost 5 bases and the V segment lost 4 bases, leaving 4 bases of the junction unmatched. Per germline, CDR1 SGDLS and CDR2 YYNGEE. This CDR3 contains 15 residues. The CDR3: CASSTGGANNSPLHF. The CDR3 nucleotides read TGTGCCAGCAGCACAGGGGGCGCGAATAATTCACCCCTCCACTTT.

The chain combines TRBV14 with TRBJ2-5; 7 nucleotides agree with TRBD2. The CDR3 runs to 15 residues. Germline CDR1 SGHDN, CDR2 FVKESK. V shed 1 base and J 5 bases; nucleotides not matched to a gene: 7. CDR3 in amino acids: CASSQGAGTWETQYF. The CDR3 region has the DNA TGTGCCAGCAGCCAAGGAGCGGGGACCTGGGAGACCCAGTACTTC.

The chain joins TRBV18 to TRBJ1-5, with D unresolved. Trimming cost V 6 bases and J 7 bases, with 13 bases left between them. Germline V gene sequence: CDR1 KGHSH, CDR2 LQKENI. There are 13 residues in the CDR3. Written as DNA, the CDR3 is TGTGCCAGCTCCCCGGGGAGGGAGCAGCCCCAGCATTTT. Encoded protein: CASSPGREQPQHF. The full variable domain, its missing parts supplied by reference TRBV18 and TRBJ1-5, is NAGVMQNPRHLVRRRGQEARLRCSPMKGHSHVYWYRQLPEEGLKFMVYLQKENIIDESGMPKERFSAEFPKEGPSILRIQQVVRGDSAAYFCASSPGREQPQHFGDGTRLSIL.